Sequencing of this TCR beta chain was carried out in a study of T-cell reconstitution after alpha-beta-depleted transplantation in children. Study-wide findings and caveats: Most T-cell counts and diversity one year after the transplant came from T cells that were newly produced. Several hundred graft clones that had expanded were reportedly the source of alpha-beta T cells about two months after transplant.

The table lists this clonotype with many counts. As yet, its antigen is unknown. The CDR3 loop spans 13 amino acids. A library of TCRbeta sequences, prepared with unique molecular identifiers, was generated. TCRdb re-called the PCR reads through MiXCR, storing one row per CDR3 protein. Of over 450,000 distinct CDR3 sequences in the sample, about 10% are singletons; the top ten hold just over 2%. This sequence was found in a child younger than 10 with inherited bone marrow failure, due to receive a stem cell transplant. The chain links TRBV21-1 to TRBJ2-5; the table's TRBD2 call for D was not verified on the DNA. TRBV21-1 is marked as a pseudogene. The sequencing used PBMCs, collected before TCRalphabeta/CD19-depleted stem cell transplant. In DNA form, the CDR3 reads TGTGCCAGCAGAGAGACTAGTGGAGAGACCCAGTACTTC. Translation: CASRETSGETQYF.